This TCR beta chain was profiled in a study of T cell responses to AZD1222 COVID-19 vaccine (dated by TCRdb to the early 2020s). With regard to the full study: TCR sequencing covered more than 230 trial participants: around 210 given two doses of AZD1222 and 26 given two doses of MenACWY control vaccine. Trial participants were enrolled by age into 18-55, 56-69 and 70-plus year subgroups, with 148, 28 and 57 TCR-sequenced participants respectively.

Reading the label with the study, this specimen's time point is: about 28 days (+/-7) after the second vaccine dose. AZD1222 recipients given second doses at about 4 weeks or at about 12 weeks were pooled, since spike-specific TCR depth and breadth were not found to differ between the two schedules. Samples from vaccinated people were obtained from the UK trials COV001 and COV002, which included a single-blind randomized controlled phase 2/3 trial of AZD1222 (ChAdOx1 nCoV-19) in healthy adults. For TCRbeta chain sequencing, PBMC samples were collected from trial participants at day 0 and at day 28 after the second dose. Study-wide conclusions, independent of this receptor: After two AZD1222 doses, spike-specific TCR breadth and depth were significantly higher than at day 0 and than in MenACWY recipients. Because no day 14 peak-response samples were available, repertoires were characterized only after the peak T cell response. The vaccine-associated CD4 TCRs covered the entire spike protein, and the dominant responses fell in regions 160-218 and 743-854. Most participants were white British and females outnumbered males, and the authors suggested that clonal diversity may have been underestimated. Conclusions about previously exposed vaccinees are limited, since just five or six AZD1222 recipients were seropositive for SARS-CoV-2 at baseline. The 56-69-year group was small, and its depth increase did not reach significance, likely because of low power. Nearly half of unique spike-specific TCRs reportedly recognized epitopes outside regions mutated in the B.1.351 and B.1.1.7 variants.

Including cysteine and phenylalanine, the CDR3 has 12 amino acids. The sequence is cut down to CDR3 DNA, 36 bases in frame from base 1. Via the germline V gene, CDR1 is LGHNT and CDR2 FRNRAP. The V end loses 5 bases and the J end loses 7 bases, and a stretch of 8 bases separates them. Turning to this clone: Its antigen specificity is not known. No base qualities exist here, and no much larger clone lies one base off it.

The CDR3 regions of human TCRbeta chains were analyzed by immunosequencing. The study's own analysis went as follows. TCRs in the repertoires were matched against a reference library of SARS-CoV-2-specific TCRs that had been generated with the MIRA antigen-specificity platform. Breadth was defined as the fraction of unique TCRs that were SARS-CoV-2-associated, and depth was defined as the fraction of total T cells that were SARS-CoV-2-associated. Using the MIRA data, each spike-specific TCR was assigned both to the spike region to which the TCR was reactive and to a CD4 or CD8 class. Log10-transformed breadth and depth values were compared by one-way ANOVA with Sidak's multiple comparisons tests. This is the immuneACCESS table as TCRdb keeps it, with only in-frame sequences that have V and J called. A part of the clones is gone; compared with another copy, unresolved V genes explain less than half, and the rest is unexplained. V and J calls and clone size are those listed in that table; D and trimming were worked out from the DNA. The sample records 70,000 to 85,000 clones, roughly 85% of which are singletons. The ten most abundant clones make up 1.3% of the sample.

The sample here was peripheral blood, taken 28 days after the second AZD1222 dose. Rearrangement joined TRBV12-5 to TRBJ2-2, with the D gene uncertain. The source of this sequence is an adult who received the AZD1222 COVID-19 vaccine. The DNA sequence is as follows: TGTGCTAGTGGTCTCCATCGCGGGGAGCTGTTTTTT. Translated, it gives CASGLHRGELFF. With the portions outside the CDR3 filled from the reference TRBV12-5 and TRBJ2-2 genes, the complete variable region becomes DARVTQTPRHKVTEMGQEVTMRCQPILGHNTVFWYRQTMMQGLELLAYFRNRAPLDDSGMPKDRFSAEMPDATLATLKIQPSEPRDSAVYFCASGLHRGELFFGEGSRLTVL.